The clone carrying this T cell receptor beta chain was seen a few times. Its antigen is undetermined. The data derive from a study of T cell repertoires in cytomegalovirus infection. About the research overall: HLA-B-restricted CMV epitopes that are well studied were used alongside recently identified HLA-C-restricted ones. Shared public TCR beta signatures pointed to both CMV infection and a matching HLA type.

TCRdb processed the reads anew with MiXCR; each CDR3 protein has one entry. The repertoire includes about 830,000 distinct CDR3 sequences, approximately 32% of them detected once, and 9.5% to 15% sits in the top ten. General study findings and limits: The ex vivo response showed dominance by HLA-C-restricted CMV-specific TCR beta clonotypes. Identification of carriers of CMV plus the relevant HLA was performed using cumulative public TCR beta family frequency.

After removal of 3 bases from V and 6 bases from J, the junction contained 7 bases not matched to a gene. This CDR3 is 16 amino acids long. Germline CDR1 reads SEHNR; CDR2 reads FQNEAQ (reference sequence). V gene TRBV7-9 combines with J gene TRBJ1-4; 10 bases fit TRBD1. Material: cultured CD8+ T cells from PBMCs, obtained from culture after CMV antigen stimulation. This receptor was identified in a human donor in good health (CMV status not recorded). Some clones in this sample may be carry-over from other donors' samples. The CDR3 nucleotides read TGTGCCAGCAGCTTCCGGGACAGGGGTTTATATGAAAAACTGTTTTTT. It translates to CASSFRDRGLYEKLFF.